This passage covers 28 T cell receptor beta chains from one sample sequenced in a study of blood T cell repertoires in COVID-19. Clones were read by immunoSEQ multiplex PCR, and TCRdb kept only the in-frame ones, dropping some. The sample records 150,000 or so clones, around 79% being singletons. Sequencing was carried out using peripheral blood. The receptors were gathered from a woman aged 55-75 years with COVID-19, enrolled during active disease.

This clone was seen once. As DNA, the CDR3 is TGTGCCAGCAGCGTAGGGCCGTCTCATGAGCAGTTCTTC. Protein sequence: CASSVGPSHEQFF. V gene TRBV9 combines with J gene TRBJ2-1; D remains unclear. Trimming removed 0 bases at V and 8 bases at J, with 9 bases between. There are 13 residues in the CDR3. Germline V lookup: CDR1 SGDLS, CDR2 YYNGEE.

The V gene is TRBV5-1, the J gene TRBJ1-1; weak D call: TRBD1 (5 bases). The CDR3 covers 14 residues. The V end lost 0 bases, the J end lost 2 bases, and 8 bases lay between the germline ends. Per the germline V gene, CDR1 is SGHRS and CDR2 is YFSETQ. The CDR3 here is CASSLGQTNTEAFF. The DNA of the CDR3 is TGCGCCAGCAGCTTGGGACAGACTAACACTGAAGCTTTCTTT.

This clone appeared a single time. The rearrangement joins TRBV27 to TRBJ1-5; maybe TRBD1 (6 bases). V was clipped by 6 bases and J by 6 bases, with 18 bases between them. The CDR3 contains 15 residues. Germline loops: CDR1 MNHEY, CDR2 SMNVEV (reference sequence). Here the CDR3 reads CASSLIRGPGQPQHF. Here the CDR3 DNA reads TGTGCCAGCAGCCTCATCAGGGGCCCCGGTCAGCCCCAGCATTTT.

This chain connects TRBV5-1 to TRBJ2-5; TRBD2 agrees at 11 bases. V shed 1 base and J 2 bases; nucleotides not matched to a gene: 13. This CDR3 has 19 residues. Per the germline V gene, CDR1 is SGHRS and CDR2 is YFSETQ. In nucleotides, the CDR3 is TGCGCCAGCAGCTTGCGCCCGCGGGGACTAGCGGTCGTTCAAGAGACCCAGTACTTC. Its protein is CASSLRPRGLAVVQETQYF.

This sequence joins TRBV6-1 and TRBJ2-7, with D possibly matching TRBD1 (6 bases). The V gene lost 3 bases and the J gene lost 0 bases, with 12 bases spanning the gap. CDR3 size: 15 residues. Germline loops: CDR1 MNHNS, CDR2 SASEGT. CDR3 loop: CASSDGQFSSYEQYV. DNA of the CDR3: TGTGCCAGCAGTGACGGACAGTTCAGCTCCTACGAGCAGTACGTC.

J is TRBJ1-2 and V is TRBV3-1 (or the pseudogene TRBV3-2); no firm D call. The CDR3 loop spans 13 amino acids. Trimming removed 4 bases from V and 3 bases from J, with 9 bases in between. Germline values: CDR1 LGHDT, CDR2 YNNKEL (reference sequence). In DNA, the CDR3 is TGTGCCAGCAGCCCAGGATGCGACTATGGCTACACCTTC. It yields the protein CASSPGCDYGYTF.

CDR3 in amino acids: CASSATSGRRDTQYF. In DNA form, the CDR3 reads TGTGCCAGTAGTGCCACTAGCGGGAGGAGGGATACGCAGTATTTT. The rearrangement joins TRBV19 to TRBJ2-3; TRBD2 aligns across 12 bases. There are 15 residues in the CDR3. V lost 5 bases and J lost 6; bases outside the gene matches: 6. Germline loops: CDR1 LNHDA, CDR2 SQIVND (reference sequence).

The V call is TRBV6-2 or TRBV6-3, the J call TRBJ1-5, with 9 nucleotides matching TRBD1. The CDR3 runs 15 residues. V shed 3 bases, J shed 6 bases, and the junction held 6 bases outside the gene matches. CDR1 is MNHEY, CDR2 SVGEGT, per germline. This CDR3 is CASSYYRGQGQPQHF. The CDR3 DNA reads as TGTGCCAGCAGTTATTACAGGGGGCAGGGTCAGCCCCAGCATTTT.

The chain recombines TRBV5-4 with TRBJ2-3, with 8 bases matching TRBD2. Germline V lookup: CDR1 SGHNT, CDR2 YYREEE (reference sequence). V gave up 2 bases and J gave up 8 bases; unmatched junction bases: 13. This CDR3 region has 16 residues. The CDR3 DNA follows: TGTGCCAGCAGCTTCGTCGGGGCGGGAGGAGGTGGTACGCAGTATTTT. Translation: CASSFVGAGGGGTQYF.

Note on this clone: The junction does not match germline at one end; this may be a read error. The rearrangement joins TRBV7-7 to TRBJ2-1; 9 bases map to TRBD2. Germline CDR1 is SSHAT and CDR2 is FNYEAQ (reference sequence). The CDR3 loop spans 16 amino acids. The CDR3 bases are TGTGCTAGCAGCTTAGCCCCGGGACTAGCAGGCAATGAGCAGTTCTTC. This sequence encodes CASSLAPGLAGNEQFF.

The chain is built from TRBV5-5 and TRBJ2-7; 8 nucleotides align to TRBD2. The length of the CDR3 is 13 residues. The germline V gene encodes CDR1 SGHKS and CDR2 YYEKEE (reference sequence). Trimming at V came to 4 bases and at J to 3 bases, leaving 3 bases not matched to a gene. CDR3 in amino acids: CASSPGLGYEQYV. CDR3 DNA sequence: TGTGCCAGCAGCCCGGGACTAGGCTACGAGCAGTACGTC.

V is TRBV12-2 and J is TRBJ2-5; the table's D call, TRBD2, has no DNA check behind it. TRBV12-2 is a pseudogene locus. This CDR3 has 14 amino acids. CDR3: CASRLPPGGETQYF. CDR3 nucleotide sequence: TGTGCAAGTCGCCTTCCTCCGGGGGGAGAGACCCAGTACTTC.

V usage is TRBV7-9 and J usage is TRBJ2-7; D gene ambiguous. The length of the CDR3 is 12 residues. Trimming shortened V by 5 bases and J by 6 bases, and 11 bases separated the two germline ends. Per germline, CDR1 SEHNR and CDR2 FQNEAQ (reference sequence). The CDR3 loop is CASSRTSGEQYF. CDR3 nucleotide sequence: TGTGCCAGCAGCCGAACCTCGGGCGAGCAGTACTTC.

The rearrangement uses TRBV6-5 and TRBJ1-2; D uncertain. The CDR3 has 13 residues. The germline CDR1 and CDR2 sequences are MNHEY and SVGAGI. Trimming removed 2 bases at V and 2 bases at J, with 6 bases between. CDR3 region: CASSYAGNYGYTF. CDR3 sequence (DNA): TGTGCCAGCAGTTACGCCGGGAACTATGGCTACACCTTC.

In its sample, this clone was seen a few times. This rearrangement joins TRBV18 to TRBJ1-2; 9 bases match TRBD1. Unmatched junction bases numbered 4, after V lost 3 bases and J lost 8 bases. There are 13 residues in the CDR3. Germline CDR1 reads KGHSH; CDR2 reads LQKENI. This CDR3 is CASSPTGGEGYTF. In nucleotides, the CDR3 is TGTGCCAGCTCACCTACAGGGGGCGAAGGCTACACCTTC. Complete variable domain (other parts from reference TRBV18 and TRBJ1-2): NAGVMQNPRHLVRRRGQEARLRCSPMKGHSHVYWYRQLPEEGLKFMVYLQKENIIDESGMPKERFSAEFPKEGPSILRIQQVVRGDSAAYFCASSPTGGEGYTFGSGTRLTVV.

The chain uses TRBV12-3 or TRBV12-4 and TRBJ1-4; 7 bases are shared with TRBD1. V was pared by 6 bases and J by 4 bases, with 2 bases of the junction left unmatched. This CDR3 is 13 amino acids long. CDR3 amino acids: CASRGQLNEKLFF. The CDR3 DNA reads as TGTGCCAGCAGGGGACAGCTTAATGAAAAACTGTTTTTT.

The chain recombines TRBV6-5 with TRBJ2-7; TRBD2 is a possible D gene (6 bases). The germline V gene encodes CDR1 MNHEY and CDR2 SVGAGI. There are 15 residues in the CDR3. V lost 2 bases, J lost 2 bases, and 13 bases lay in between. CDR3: CASSYRRDGAYEQYF. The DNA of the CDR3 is TGTGCCAGCAGTTACAGGAGGGACGGAGCCTACGAGCAGTACTTC.

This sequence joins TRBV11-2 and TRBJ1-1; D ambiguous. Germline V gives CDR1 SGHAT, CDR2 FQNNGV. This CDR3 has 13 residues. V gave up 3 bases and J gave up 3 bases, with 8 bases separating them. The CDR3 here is CASSLGEDTEAFF. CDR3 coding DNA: TGTGCCAGCAGCTTGGGTGAGGACACTGAAGCTTTCTTT.

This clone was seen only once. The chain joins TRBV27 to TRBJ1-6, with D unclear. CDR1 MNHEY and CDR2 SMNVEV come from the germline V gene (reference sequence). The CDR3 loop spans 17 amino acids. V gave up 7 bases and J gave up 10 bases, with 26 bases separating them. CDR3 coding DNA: TGTGCCAGCACCCCTTTCCCATTCGCCGACCTAGACTCACCCCTCCACTTT. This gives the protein CASTPFPFADLDSPLHF.

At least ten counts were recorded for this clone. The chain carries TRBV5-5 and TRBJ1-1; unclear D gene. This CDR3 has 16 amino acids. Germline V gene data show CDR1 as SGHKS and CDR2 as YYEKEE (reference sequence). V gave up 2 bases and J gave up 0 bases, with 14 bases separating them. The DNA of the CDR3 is TGTGCCAGCAGCTTCCAGGCCCCGCTCGTGAACACTGAAGCTTTCTTT. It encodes CASSFQAPLVNTEAFF.

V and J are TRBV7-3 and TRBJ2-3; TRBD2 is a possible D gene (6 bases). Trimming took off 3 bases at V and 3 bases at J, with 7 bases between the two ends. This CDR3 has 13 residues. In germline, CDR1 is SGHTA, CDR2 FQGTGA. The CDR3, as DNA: TGTGCCAGCAGCTTGGGAGGAACAGATACGCAGTATTTT. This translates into CASSLGGTDTQYF.

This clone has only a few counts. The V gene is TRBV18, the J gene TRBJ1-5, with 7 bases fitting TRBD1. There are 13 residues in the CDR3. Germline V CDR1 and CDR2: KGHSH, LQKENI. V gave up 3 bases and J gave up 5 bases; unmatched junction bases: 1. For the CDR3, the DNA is TGTGCCAGCTCACCCGACAGGGATCAGCCCCAGCATTTT. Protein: CASSPDRDQPQHF.

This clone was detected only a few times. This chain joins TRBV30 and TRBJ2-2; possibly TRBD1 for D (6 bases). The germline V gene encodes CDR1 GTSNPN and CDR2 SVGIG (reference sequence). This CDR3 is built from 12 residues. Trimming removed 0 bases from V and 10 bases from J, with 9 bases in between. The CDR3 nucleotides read TGTGCCTGGAGTGTTGGGGGCCTGGAGCTGTTTTTT. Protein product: CAWSVGGLELFF.

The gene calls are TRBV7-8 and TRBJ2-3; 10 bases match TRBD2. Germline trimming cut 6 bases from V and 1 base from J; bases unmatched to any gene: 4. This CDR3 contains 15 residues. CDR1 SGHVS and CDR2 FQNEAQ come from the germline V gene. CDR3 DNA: TGTGCCAGCAGTCGAACTAGCGGGGGCACAGATACGCAGTATTTT. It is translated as CASSRTSGGTDTQYF.

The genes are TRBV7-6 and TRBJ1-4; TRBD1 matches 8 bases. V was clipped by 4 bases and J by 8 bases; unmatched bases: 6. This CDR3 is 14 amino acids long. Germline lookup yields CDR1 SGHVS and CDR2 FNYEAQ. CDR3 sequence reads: CASSSRTGREKLFF. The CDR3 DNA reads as TGTGCCAGCAGCTCTCGGACAGGGAGGGAAAAACTGTTTTTT.

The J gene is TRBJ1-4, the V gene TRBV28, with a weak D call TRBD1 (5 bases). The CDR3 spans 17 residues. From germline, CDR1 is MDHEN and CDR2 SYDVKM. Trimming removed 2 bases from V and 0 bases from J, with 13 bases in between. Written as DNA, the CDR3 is TGTGCCAGCAGTTTAGCAGGGCTCACAGCAACTAATGAAAAACTGTTTTTT. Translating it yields CASSLAGLTATNEKLFF.

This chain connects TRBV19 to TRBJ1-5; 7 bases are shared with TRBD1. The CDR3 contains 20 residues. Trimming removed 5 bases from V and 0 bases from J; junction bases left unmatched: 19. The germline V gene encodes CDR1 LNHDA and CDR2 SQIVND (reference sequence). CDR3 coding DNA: TGTGCCAGTAGTGCCCTTGGACAGGCGAATTCTATTAATAGCAATCAGCCCCAGCATTTT. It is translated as CASSALGQANSINSNQPQHF.

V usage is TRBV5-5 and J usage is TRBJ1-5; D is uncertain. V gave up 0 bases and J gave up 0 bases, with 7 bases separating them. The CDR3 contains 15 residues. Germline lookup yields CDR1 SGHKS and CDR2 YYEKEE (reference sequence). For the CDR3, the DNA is TGTGCCAGCAGCTTGGACAGTTATAGCAATCAGCCCCAGCATTTT. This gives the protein CASSLDSYSNQPQHF.